A selection of T cell receptor beta chains follows, all from one sample in a study of read filtering for tumor transcriptome and immune sequencing. TCRdb processed the reads anew with MiXCR; each CDR3 protein has one entry. This sample has about 62,000 distinct CDR3 sequences, with approximately 18% found just once. Sequencing was done on a sample of a population of CD138-negative cells sorted from bone marrow. These receptors were taken from a donor aged 40 or over with multiple myeloma. CDR3s include the opening cysteine and the closing phenylalanine or tryptophan. A D gene is named only where the DNA matches it firmly. For some rows the clone size is stated as once, few or many, or as a class when expanded; others skip it.

j_call,clone_size,v_call,d_call,cdr3_aa,cdr3_nt
TRBJ2-4,NA,TRBV5-1,NA,CASSLGRGINIQYF,TGCGCCAGCAGCTTGGGTAGGGGTATAAACATTCAGTACTTC
TRBJ2-2,many,TRBV29-1,NA,CSAQKNTGELFF,TGCAGCGCACAGAAAAACACCGGGGAGCTGTTTTTT
TRBJ2-1,many,TRBV14,TRBD2,CASSRRTSGRVYNEQFF,TGTGCCAGCAGCCGCCGCACTAGCGGGAGGGTCTACAATGAGCAGTTCTTC
TRBJ1-5,many,TRBV19,NA,CASTPGSGQPQHF,TGTGCCAGTACCCCCGGCTCGGGTCAGCCCCAGCATTTT
TRBJ2-5,NA,TRBV6-5,TRBD2,CASTPGLAGPQYQETQYF,TGTGCCAGCACCCCTGGACTAGCGGGACCCCAGTACCAAGAGACCCAGTACTTC
TRBJ2-3,NA,TRBV29-1,NA,CSVASTGNTDTQYF,TGCAGCGTTGCCTCCACAGGTAACACAGATACGCAGTATTTT
TRBJ1-6,many,TRBV20-1,NA,CSARGGQGNSPLHF,TGCAGTGCTCGGGGGGGGCAGGGCAATTCACCCCTCCACTTT
TRBJ1-5,many,TRBV28,TRBD1,CASSRHRGSQPQHF,TGTGCCAGCAGTCGACACAGGGGAAGTCAGCCCCAGCATTTT
TRBJ1-4,few,TRBV7-6,NA,CASAPGRINEKLFF,TGTGCCAGCGCTCCTGGGAGAATTAATGAAAAACTGTTTTTT
TRBJ2-5,few,TRBV1,NA,CTRHQPWGKQETQYF,TGCACCAGGCACCAACCCTGGGGAAAGCAAGAGACCCAGTACTTC
TRBJ2-7,many,TRBV6-1,TRBD2,CASSEAGGEQYF,TGTGCCAGCAGTGAAGCCGGGGGGGAGCAGTACTTC
TRBJ1-1,many,TRBV7-9,NA,CASSLDTNTEAFF,TGTGCCAGCAGCCTGGACACCAACACTGAAGCTTTCTTT
TRBJ2-2,NA,TRBV19,TRBD2,CASSIVSSGYANAGELFF,TGTGCCAGTAGTATAGTATCTAGCGGGTACGCGAACGCCGGGGAGCTGTTTTTT
TRBJ2-1,many,TRBV5-1,TRBD2,CASSKGLAGGNEQFF,TGCGCCAGCAGCAAGGGACTAGCGGGAGGCAATGAGCAGTTCTTC
TRBJ1-6,few,TRBV7-9,TRBD1,CASSLNRGGDSPLHF,TGTGCCAGCAGCTTAAACAGGGGAGGAGATTCACCCCTCCACTTT
TRBJ2-3,many,TRBV29-1,NA,CSGSVGTDTQYF,TGCAGCGGTAGCGTGGGGACAGATACGCAGTATTTT
TRBJ2-7,few,TRBV28,NA,CASSFSGANEQYF,TGTGCCAGCAGTTTTTCGGGGGCCAACGAGCAGTACTTC
TRBJ1-5,few,TRBV2,NA,CASSAGFANQPQHF,TGTGCCAGCAGCGCCGGGTTCGCAAATCAGCCCCAGCATTTT
TRBJ1-2,NA,TRBV30,NA,CAWSVQSSTLYGYTF,TGTGCCTGGAGTGTACAGTCATCTACCCTCTATGGCTACACCTTC
TRBJ2-3,many,TRBV11-2,TRBD2,CASSRWEGITDTQYF,TGTGCCAGCAGCCGGTGGGAGGGGATCACAGATACGCAGTATTTT
TRBJ2-2,many,TRBV14,NA,CASSLRMNTGELFF,TGTGCCAGCAGCCTTCGGATGAACACCGGGGAGCTGTTTTTT
TRBJ2-5,NA,TRBV28,TRBD1,CASSIGTGRSQCF,TGTGCCAGCAGTATAGGGACAGGGAGGTCCCAGTGCTTC
TRBJ2-5,many,TRBV19,TRBD1,CASSINRGTSETQYF,TGTGCCAGTAGTATCAACAGGGGGACGTCGGAGACCCAGTACTTC
TRBJ2-5,many,TRBV20-1,NA,CSARDHRQTYQETQYF,TGCAGTGCTAGAGATCACAGACAGACGTACCAAGAGACCCAGTACTTC
TRBJ2-5,few,TRBV6-6,NA,CASRRGETQYF,TGTGCCAGCAGGAGAGGGGAGACCCAGTACTTC
TRBJ2-2,many,TRBV19,NA,CASSMRVPGELFF,TGTGCCAGTAGTATGAGGGTGCCCGGGGAGCTGTTTTTT
TRBJ2-2,many,TRBV27,NA,CASSLVGAGELFF,TGTGCCAGCAGTTTAGTGGGGGCCGGGGAGCTGTTTTTT
TRBJ2-3,few,TRBV12-3/TRBV12-4,NA,CASATTIRADTQYF,TGTGCCAGCGCCACCACCATCAGGGCAGATACGCAGTATTTT
TRBJ2-7,many,TRBV20-1,NA,CSVQGPGGIREQYF,TGCAGTGTTCAGGGTCCAGGAGGAATACGTGAGCAGTACTTC
TRBJ2-3,NA,TRBV3-1,NA,CASSRLRDTQYF,TGTGCCAGCAGTCGTCTGAGGGATACGCAGTATTTT
TRBJ2-7,NA,TRBV20-1,NA,CSAPGQYEQYF,TGCAGTGCCCCTGGACAATACGAGCAGTACTTC
TRBJ2-1,many,TRBV7-8,TRBD1,CASRDRVYNEQFF,TGTGCCAGCAGAGACAGGGTATACAATGAGCAGTTCTTC
TRBJ2-5,many,TRBV7-9,NA,CASSHSPGEGQETQYF,TGTGCCAGCAGCCATTCGCCAGGGGAAGGGCAAGAGACCCAGTACTTC
TRBJ1-1,many,TRBV5-1,NA,CASSLERGSDTEAFF,TGCGCCAGCAGCTTGGAGCGGGGATCGGACACTGAAGCTTTCTTT
TRBJ2-2,many,TRBV5-1,NA,CASSLEWGPTGELFF,TGCGCCAGCAGCTTGGAGTGGGGCCCTACCGGGGAGCTGTTTTTT
TRBJ2-3,NA,TRBV5-6,NA,CASSLLSTNWGLTGTQYF,TGTGCCAGCAGCCTGCTGTCTACTAACTGGGGTTTGACGGGTACGCAGTATTTT
TRBJ2-1,NA,TRBV7-8,TRBD1,CASSLNTGGYNEQFF,TGTGCCAGCAGCTTAAATACAGGGGGTTACAATGAGCAGTTCTTC
TRBJ2-3,many,TRBV7-9,NA,CASSLGATGSTDTQYF,TGTGCCAGCAGCTTAGGCGCGACAGGCAGCACAGATACGCAGTATTTT
TRBJ2-1,many,TRBV18,TRBD2,CASSPILAGVDEQFF,TGTGCCAGCTCACCAATCCTAGCGGGAGTGGATGAGCAGTTCTTC
TRBJ2-1,NA,TRBV7-8,NA,CASCLGFSQFQRRYEQFF,TGTGCCAGCTGCTTGGGCTTCTCTCAGTTCCAAAGACGCTATGAACAGTTCTTC
TRBJ2-1,many,TRBV7-2,TRBD2,CASSLAPRFTSGGYNEQFF,TGTGCCAGCAGCTTAGCGCCCCGATTTACTAGCGGGGGTTACAATGAGCAGTTCTTC
TRBJ2-6,many,TRBV25-1,NA,CASSSQRSGANVLTF,TGTGCCAGCAGTTCACAGCGCTCTGGGGCCAACGTCCTGACTTTC
TRBJ2-7,many,TRBV19,TRBD1,CASSKIGTGATSYEQYF,TGTGCCAGTAGTAAAATAGGGACAGGGGCAACGTCCTACGAGCAGTACTTC
TRBJ2-7,NA,TRBV7-9,TRBD1,CASSLECPGQGDYEQYF,TGTGCCAGCAGCTTAGAGTGCCCGGGACAGGGCGACTACGAGCAGTACTTC
TRBJ2-2,many,TRBV6-2/TRBV6-3,NA,CASSLGNHNTGELFF,TGTGCCAGCAGTCTCGGGAACCACAACACCGGGGAGCTGTTTTTT
TRBJ2-6,many,TRBV5-1,NA,CASGGGPRASAGANVLTF,TGCGCCAGTGGGGGAGGACCGCGAGCTTCCGCTGGGGCCAACGTCCTGACTTTC
TRBJ2-6,many,TRBV4-1,NA,CASSLFYSGANVLTF,TGCGCCAGCAGCCTCTTTTACTCTGGGGCCAACGTCCTGACTTTC